This T cell receptor (beta chain) was sequenced in a study of blood T cell repertoires in COVID-19. Measured with immunoSEQ multiplex PCR; TCRdb has only the in-frame clones, and not every one. The sample contains around 74,000 clones, roughly nine tenths of which appear only once. J lost 6 bases, V lost 6 bases, and 13 bases had no gene match. Germline CDR1 and CDR2: MNHEY and SMNVEV (reference sequence). The CDR3 runs 17 residues. The rearrangement joins TRBV27 to TRBJ1-4; 10 bases match TRBD1. Sequencing used peripheral blood. The clonotype comes from a woman at least 80 years old with active or convalescent COVID-19. CDR3 sequence: CASSPPPGQGTYEKLFF. Here the CDR3 DNA reads TGTGCCAGCAGCCCGCCCCCGGGACAGGGGACTTATGAAAAACTGTTTTTT.